The 30 T cell receptor beta chains below were found in one sample sequenced in a study of metastatic and nonmetastatic thyroid tumors. No treatment had been given to any patient before thyroid surgery. Through MiXCR, TCRdb re-clonotyped the PCR reads. The table has around 46,000 clones, approximately 20% seen once. Source material: blood. These receptors all come from a male donor with papillary thyroid cancer or a benign thyroid nodule (not recorded which). Some clones in this sample may be carry-over from other donors' samples.

This clone was seen repeatedly, ten times or more. The chain is built from TRBV4-1 and TRBJ1-4; TRBD1 agrees at 7 bases. The J segment lost 5 bases and the V segment lost 3 bases, leaving 9 bases of the junction unmatched. The CDR3 length is 16 residues. CDR1 and CDR2 from the germline V gene are MGHRA and YSYEKL. The CDR3: CASSHPLGQLNEKLFF. The CDR3 DNA reads as TGCGCCAGCAGCCACCCCCTGGGACAGTTAAATGAAAAACTGTTTTTT.

This chain links TRBV6-1 with TRBJ2-5; D uncertain. Trimming removed 1 base at V and 5 bases at J, with 8 bases between. Germline V gene sequence: CDR1 MNHNS, CDR2 SASEGT. This CDR3 has 13 residues. This CDR3 is CASSEDITETQYF. CDR3 nucleotides: TGTGCCAGCAGTGAAGACATTACGGAGACCCAGTACTTC.

This clone was observed many times. V usage is TRBV27 and J usage is TRBJ2-3; D might be TRBD1 (6 bases). CDR1 and CDR2 from the germline V gene are MNHEY and SMNVEV (reference sequence). The CDR3 runs to 16 residues. Trimming removed 2 bases from V and 4 bases from J, with 16 bases in between. CDR3 nucleotide sequence: TGTGCCAGCAGTTTAGGGGGCCTCCCCGGCGCAGATACGCAGTATTTT. Amino acids: CASSLGGLPGADTQYF.

The J gene is TRBJ1-2, the V gene TRBV30; the D gene is possibly TRBD1 (6 bases). The CDR3 spans 14 residues. The ends were cut back, 0 bases at V and 4 bases at J, with 12 bases in the middle. The germline gives CDR1 GTSNPN, CDR2 SVGIG (reference sequence). CDR3 sequence (DNA): TGTGCCTGGAGTGTAGGGGGGGGCAGCTATGGCTACACCTTC. This encodes CAWSVGGGSYGYTF.

This clone is medium-sized. The V call is TRBV19, the J call TRBJ1-1, with D unclear. The germline V gene encodes CDR1 LNHDA and CDR2 SQIVND (reference sequence). CDR3 length: 15 residues. V was cut by 3 bases and J by 0 bases, with 11 bases left in between. In nucleotides, the CDR3 is TGTGCCAGTAGTATCGTCGGCGTAATGAACACTGAAGCTTTCTTT. It translates to CASSIVGVMNTEAFF.

In its sample, this clone was seen many times. CDR3 bases: TGCAGTGCTAGAGGGAGTCTAGAAGAGACCCAGTACTTC. It translates to CSARGSLEETQYF. The chain combines TRBV20-1 with TRBJ2-5; D uncertain. V lost 1 base, J lost 3 bases, and 9 bases lay in between. The CDR3 runs 13 residues. CDR1 and CDR2 (germline): DFQATT, SNEGSKA (reference sequence).

The chain is built from TRBV4-1 and TRBJ2-7, with 7 positions matching TRBD2. CDR1 and CDR2 (germline): MGHRA, YSYEKL. The V and J ends lost 4 bases and 5 bases, in that order; junction bases with no gene match: 14. The CDR3 has 16 amino acids. In DNA, the CDR3 is TGCGCCAGCAGCCCCCCGGCGCGCGGGAGTAGGAACGAGCAGTACTTC. It yields the protein CASSPPARGSRNEQYF.

A note on this clone: The junction and the germline gene differ at one end; a read error may be behind it. V is TRBV6-1 and J is TRBJ2-3; 7 bases fit TRBD2. CDR1 is MNHNS and CDR2 is SASEGT in the germline V gene. The CDR3 length is 13 residues. This CDR3 reads CASSGGSIDTQYF. DNA of the CDR3: TGTGCCAGCAGTGGCGGGAGCATAGATACGCAGTATTTT.

This chain joins TRBV30 and TRBJ1-5; D perhaps matches TRBD1 (5 bases). V was cut by 2 bases and J by 1 base, with 9 bases left in between. There are 14 residues in the CDR3. The germline V gene encodes CDR1 GTSNPN and CDR2 SVGIG (reference sequence). CDR3 bases: TGTGCCTGGAGTCCAGGGTTAAGCAATCAGCCCCAGCATTTT. It is translated as CAWSPGLSNQPQHF.

The chain couples TRBV6-2 or TRBV6-3 to TRBJ2-7; TRBD1 aligns across 9 bases. The CDR3 sequence is 15 residues long. CDR1 and CDR2 (germline): MNHEY, SVGEGT. Germline trimming cut 5 bases from V and 2 bases from J; bases unmatched to any gene: 7. The CDR3 sequence: CASSLRQGVTYEQYF. In DNA, the CDR3 is TGTGCCAGCAGTCTCCGACAGGGGGTGACCTACGAGCAGTACTTC.

This clone was recorded many times. The chain uses TRBV4-2 and TRBJ2-1, with 10 nucleotides matching TRBD2. Germline values: CDR1 LGHNA, CDR2 YNFKEQ. The J segment lost 4 bases and the V segment lost 1 base, leaving 4 bases of the junction unmatched. The CDR3 extends over 16 amino acids. CDR3: CASSQVTSGTYNEQFF. DNA for the CDR3: TGTGCCAGCAGCCAAGTAACTAGCGGGACATACAATGAGCAGTTCTTC.

This clone was seen at least ten times. The chain carries TRBV27 and TRBJ2-6; the D gene is possibly TRBD1 (6 bases). The CDR3 has 15 residues. Looked up from germline, CDR1 is MNHEY and CDR2 is SMNVEV (reference sequence). The V end lost 5 bases, the J end lost 3 bases, and 11 bases lay between the germline ends. The CDR3 DNA is TGTGCCAGCAGTCTCCACAGGGTTGGGGCCAACGTCCTGACTTTC. This gives the protein CASSLHRVGANVLTF.

There are many counts of this clone. This rearrangement joins TRBV24-1 to TRBJ2-5; TRBD1 matches at 10 bases. After removal of 1 base from V and 3 bases from J, the junction contained 10 bases not matched to a gene. Germline CDR1 and CDR2: KGHDR and SFDVKD. CDR3 length: 18 residues. Here the CDR3 reads CATSDFTDRGPQEETQYF. Here the CDR3 DNA reads TGTGCCACCAGTGATTTTACCGACAGGGGGCCCCAGGAAGAGACCCAGTACTTC.

This clone has at least ten counts. This sequence joins TRBV20-1 and TRBJ2-7, with D tentatively TRBD1 (5 bases). CDR1 is DFQATT and CDR2 is SNEGSKA in the germline V gene (reference sequence). V lost 0 bases and J 4 bases, leaving 10 bases between the germline ends. CDR3 size: 13 residues. The CDR3 nucleotides are TGCAGTGCTAGAGATTTGGCAGGGTACGAGCAGTACTTC. The encoded protein is CSARDLAGYEQYF.

This clone was detected ten times or more. This chain connects TRBV5-1 to TRBJ2-5; D is uncertain. Between the trimmed V and J ends, which lost 0 bases and 5 bases, there was a span of 8 bases. CDR1 is SGHRS, CDR2 YFSETQ, per germline. There are 13 residues in the CDR3. CDR3 region: CASSLEPAETQYF. Written as DNA, the CDR3 is TGCGCCAGCAGCTTGGAGCCGGCGGAGACCCAGTACTTC.

This sequence joins TRBV4-2 and TRBJ2-5; D call uncertain. Trimming took off 1 base at V and 3 bases at J, with 6 bases between the two ends. CDR1 is LGHNA, CDR2 YNFKEQ, per germline. This CDR3 contains 13 residues. The CDR3 DNA sequence: TGTGCCAGCAGCCAAGGCATCGAAGAGACCCAGTACTTC. Protein product: CASSQGIEETQYF.

Ten or more counts support this clone. One end of the junction fails to match germline, which may point to a read error. The identical CDR3 is also encoded by other nucleotide sequences in the sample. The gene calls are TRBV7-9 and TRBJ1-3; unclear D gene. Looked up from germline, CDR1 is SEHNR and CDR2 is FQNEAQ (reference sequence). The CDR3 has 13 amino acids. For the CDR3, the DNA is TGTGCCAGCAGCCCTTTAACTGGGAACACCATATATTTT. It yields the protein CASSPLTGNTIYF.

This clone was observed a handful of times. The V call is TRBV28, the J call TRBJ2-1; 11 nucleotides line up with TRBD2. Germline V gene data show CDR1 as MDHEN and CDR2 as SYDVKM. V was clipped by 2 bases and J by 5 bases; unmatched bases: 5. The CDR3 totals 16 residues. This chain's CDR3 is CASSLGGTSGNNEQFF. The DNA for the CDR3 is TGTGCCAGCAGTTTAGGGGGGACTAGCGGTAACAATGAGCAGTTCTTC.

J is TRBJ2-7 and V is TRBV20-1; possibly TRBD1 for D (5 bases). The CDR3 runs 13 residues. With 2 bases removed from V and 2 bases from J, the gap between germline ends came to 10 bases. The V gene's germline CDR1 is DFQATT and CDR2 SNEGSKA (reference sequence). DNA of the CDR3: TGCAGTGCTAGAAGGTCAGGGACCTACGAGCAGTACTTC. Amino acids: CSARRSGTYEQYF.

The rearrangement joins TRBV5-8 to TRBJ2-2; D may match TRBD1 or TRBD2 (5 bases each). The CDR3 runs to 15 residues. The germline V gene encodes CDR1 SGHTS and CDR2 YDEGEE. Trimming took off 3 bases at V and 2 bases at J, with 11 bases between the two ends. CDR3 DNA: TGTGCCAGCAGCTCGAAAAGGGACAACACCGGGGAGCTGTTTTTT. It encodes CASSSKRDNTGELFF.

This clone was picked up many times. The V and J genes are TRBV25-1 and TRBJ2-3; 9 bases line up with TRBD1. Losses at the gene ends were 3 bases for V and 3 bases for J; bases not matched to a gene: 7. The CDR3 is made up of 16 amino acids. Looked up from germline, CDR1 is MGHDK and CDR2 is SYGVNS. Here the CDR3 DNA reads TGTGCCAGCAGTGATTCGGGACAGGGTAAGACAGATACGCAGTATTTT. Protein product: CASSDSGQGKTDTQYF. The whole variable domain, filled in from reference TRBV25-1 and TRBJ2-3, reads EADIYQTPRYLVIGTGKKITLECSQTMGHDKMYWYQQDPGMELHLIHYSYGVNSTEKGDLSSESTVSRIRTEHFPLTLESARPSHTSQYLCASSDSGQGKTDTQYFGPGTRLTVL.

The genes are TRBV20-1 and TRBJ2-2; 7 nucleotides line up with TRBD2. The CDR3 consists of 16 residues. Losses at the gene ends were 3 bases for V and 5 bases for J; bases not matched to a gene: 12. Germline V CDR1 and CDR2: DFQATT, SNEGSKA (reference sequence). CDR3 residues: CSARTDPGRETGELFF. The CDR3 bases are TGCAGTGCTAGGACCGATCCGGGGAGGGAAACCGGGGAGCTGTTTTTT.

This clone appeared many times. This rearrangement joins TRBV6-5 to TRBJ1-1, with a weak D call TRBD1 (5 bases). This CDR3 contains 15 residues. The V end was cut by 0 bases, the J end by 4 bases, with 12 bases between. Germline V gene lookup returns CDR1 MNHEY and CDR2 SVGAGI. The CDR3 DNA reads TGTGCCAGCAGTTACTCGAGGGGAGGCGGCACTGAAGCTTTCTTT. The encoded protein is CASSYSRGGGTEAFF.

V usage is TRBV7-2 and J usage is TRBJ1-5, with D perhaps TRBD1 (5 bases). V was pared by 5 bases and J by 6 bases, with 11 bases between. Germline CDR1 and CDR2: SGHTA and FQGNSA. The CDR3 is 13 amino acids. DNA for the CDR3: TGTGCCAGCAGCCGCGTTCAGGGTCAGCCCCAGCATTTT. Its translation: CASSRVQGQPQHF.

The chain combines TRBV20-1 with TRBJ1-6, with a tentative D call TRBD1 (6 bases). CDR1 is DFQATT and CDR2 is SNEGSKA in the germline V gene (reference sequence). V was shortened by 0 bases and J by 4 bases, with 13 bases between the two germline ends. The CDR3 sequence is 16 residues long. The CDR3 spells CSARDLTGQYNSPLHF. CDR3 nucleotide sequence: TGCAGTGCTAGAGATCTGACCGGACAGTATAATTCACCCCTCCACTTT.

This clone was recorded many times. This chain links TRBV20-1 with TRBJ2-1, with TRBD2 matching 12 bases. From germline, CDR1 is DFQATT and CDR2 SNEGSKA (reference sequence). This CDR3 contains 17 residues. V was pared by 1 base and J by 1 base, with 5 bases of the junction left unmatched. Here the CDR3 DNA reads TGCAGTGCTAGAGGGCTAGCGGGAGGGGGATCCTACAATGAGCAGTTCTTC. Translation: CSARGLAGGGSYNEQFF.

This clone was detected ten times or more. This chain joins TRBV18 and TRBJ2-2, with 7 bases identical to TRBD1. CDR1 KGHSH and CDR2 LQKENI come from the germline V gene. V lost 3 bases and J lost 6; bases outside the gene matches: 10. This CDR3 has 16 amino acids. The CDR3 DNA follows: TGTGCCAGCTCACCTCTTATGACAGGGAGATCCGGGGAGCTGTTTTTT. Its protein product is CASSPLMTGRSGELFF.

This clone showed up many times. This sample includes further DNA sequences coding for the same CDR3. The CDR3 coding sequence is TGCAGTGCTAGAAACATGCGAACCTACGAGCAGTACTTC. Its protein product is CSARNMRTYEQYF. This chain joins TRBV20-1 and TRBJ2-7; no clear D. V lost 2 bases to trimming and J lost 2 bases, with 10 bases between them. The CDR3 spans 13 residues. Germline V gene data show CDR1 as DFQATT and CDR2 as SNEGSKA (reference sequence).

Many counts were recorded for this clone. The J gene is TRBJ1-1, the V gene TRBV12-3 or TRBV12-4; possibly TRBD1 for D (5 bases). The CDR3 runs to 13 residues. Trimming removed 6 bases from V and 0 bases from J, with 8 bases in between. CDR3 DNA sequence: TGTGCCAGCAGGAAACAGGTGAACACTGAAGCTTTCTTT. Translated, it gives CASRKQVNTEAFF.

In its sample, this clone was seen a few times. This sequence joins TRBV6-1 and TRBJ2-1; possible D gene TRBD2, 6 bases. Trimming took 2 bases from V and 4 from J, leaving 9 bases between them. The germline V gene has CDR1 MNHNS and CDR2 SASEGT. The length of the CDR3 is 14 residues. The CDR3 DNA reads TGTGCCAGCAGTGAATCTCTAGCGTACAATGAGCAGTTCTTC. Translating gives CASSESLAYNEQFF.